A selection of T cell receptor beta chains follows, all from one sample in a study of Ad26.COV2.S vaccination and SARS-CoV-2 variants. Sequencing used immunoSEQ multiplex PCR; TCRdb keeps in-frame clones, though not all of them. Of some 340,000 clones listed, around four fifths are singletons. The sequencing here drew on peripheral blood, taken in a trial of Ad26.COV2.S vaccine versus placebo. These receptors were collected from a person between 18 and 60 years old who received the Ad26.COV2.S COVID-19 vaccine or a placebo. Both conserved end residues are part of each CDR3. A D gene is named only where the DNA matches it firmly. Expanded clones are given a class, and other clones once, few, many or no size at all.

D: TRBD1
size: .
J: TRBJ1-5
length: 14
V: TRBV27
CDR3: CASSPDRIYQPQHF
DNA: TGTGCCAGCAGTCCGGACAGGATCTATCAGCCCCAGCATTTT

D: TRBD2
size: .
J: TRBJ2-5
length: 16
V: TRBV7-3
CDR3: CASSLVAGGLQETQYF
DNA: TGTGCCAGCAGCTTAGTGGCGGGGGGTCTACAAGAGACCCAGTACTTC

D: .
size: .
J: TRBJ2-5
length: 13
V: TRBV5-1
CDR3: CASSEGVLETQYF
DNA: TGCGCCAGCAGCGAGGGGGTATTGGAGACCCAGTACTTC

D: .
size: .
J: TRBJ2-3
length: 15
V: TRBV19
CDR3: CASNSGCRLMHTQYF
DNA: TGTGCCAGTAACTCGGGTTGCCGACTGATGCATACGCAGTATTTT

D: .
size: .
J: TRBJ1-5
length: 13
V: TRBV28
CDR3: CASSSGSNQPQHF
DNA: TGTGCCAGCAGTTCCGGGAGCAATCAGCCCCAGCATTTT

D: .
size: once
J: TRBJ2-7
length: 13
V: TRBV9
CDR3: CASSVGQGNEQYF
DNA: TGTGCCAGCAGCGTAGGGCAGGGAAACGAGCAGTACTTC

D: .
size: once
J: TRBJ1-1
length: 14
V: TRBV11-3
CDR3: CASSLGRLNTEAFF
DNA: TGTGCCAGCAGCTTAGGCAGGCTAAACACTGAAGCTTTCTTT

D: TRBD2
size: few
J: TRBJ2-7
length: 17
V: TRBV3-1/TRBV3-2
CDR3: CASSQRPGLAGEEEQYF
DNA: TGTGCCAGCAGCCAACGTCCGGGACTAGCGGGGGAGGAAGAGCAGTACTTC

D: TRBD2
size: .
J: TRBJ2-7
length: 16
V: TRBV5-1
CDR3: CASSWTLAGGTYEQYF
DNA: TGCGCCAGCAGCTGGACTCTAGCGGGGGGGACCTACGAGCAGTACTTC

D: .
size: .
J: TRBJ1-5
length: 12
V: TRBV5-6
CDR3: CASSLGVQPQHF
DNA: TGTGCCAGCAGCTTGGGAGTCCAGCCCCAGCATTTT

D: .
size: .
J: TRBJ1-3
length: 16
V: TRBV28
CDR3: CASSFSRGPYGNTIYF
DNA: TGTGCCAGCAGCTTCTCCCGGGGACCGTACGGAAACACCATATATTTT

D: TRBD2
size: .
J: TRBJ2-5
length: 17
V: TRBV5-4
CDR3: CASSPHRTSGGQETQYF
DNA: TGTGCCAGCAGCCCTCACCGGACTAGCGGGGGGCAAGAGACCCAGTACTTC

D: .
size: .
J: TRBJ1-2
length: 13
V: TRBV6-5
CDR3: CASSYGYNYGYTF
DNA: TGTGCCAGCAGTTACGGGTATAACTATGGCTACACCTTC

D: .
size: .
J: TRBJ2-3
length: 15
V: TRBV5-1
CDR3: CASSYYYGQPDTQYF
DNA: TGCGCCAGCAGCTATTACTATGGGCAGCCAGATACGCAGTATTTT